These 30 T cell receptor beta chains were all obtained from the same sample, sequenced in a study of blood T cells in healthy people across ages (dated by TCRdb to about 2015). Library creation used 5' RACE. Sequencing was performed on an Illumina HiSeq 2500. The second PCR ran for roughly 7 to 11 cycles and used a J-beta primer mix along with a sample-barcoded 5' primer. The public sequencing data were trimmed at Q25 with fastp and processed into clonotypes with MiXCR by TCRdb, which kept only in-frame beta chains. Identical CDR3 protein sequences are pooled into one entry, listed with their most common genes and DNA. Within this sample are about 560,000 distinct CDR3 sequences, with about a quarter of them counted one time only. Approximately 3.6% of the sample belongs to the ten largest clones. This same sample was also taken into another study, of T cells of mothers and their children.

The sample comprised blood. The receptors come from a boy aged 2 to 9 in good health.

This clonotype was observed a handful of times. This chain joins TRBV3-1 and TRBJ1-1, with D maybe TRBD1 (5 bases). Germline-derived CDR1 and CDR2 are LGHDT and YNNKEL (reference sequence). The CDR3 runs 20 residues. Trimming stripped 0 bases from V and 2 bases from J, with 25 bases between. CDR3 loop: CASSQDWSRRESSANTEAFF. CDR3 nucleotides: TGTGCCAGCAGCCAAGATTGGAGTCGCAGGGAATCATCAGCAAACACTGAAGCTTTCTTT. The variable domain in full, with the rest retrieved from reference TRBV3-1 and TRBJ1-1, is DTAVSQTPKYLVTQMGNDKSIKCEQNLGHDTMYWYKQDSKKFLKIMFSYNNKELIINETVPNRFSPKSPDKAHLNLHINSLELGDSAVYFCASSQDWSRRESSANTEAFFGQGTRLTVV.

In this sample, this clonotype turned up a few times. The chain carries TRBV12-3 or TRBV12-4 and TRBJ2-1, with a weak D call TRBD2 (7 bases). The CDR3 loop spans 17 amino acids. The V end was cut by 5 bases, the J end by 0 bases, with 17 bases between. CDR3 bases: TGTGCCAGCAGTCCCCCCCGGGGGGCCCTCTCCTACAATGAGCAGTTCTTC. Its translation is CASSPPRGALSYNEQFF.

As DNA, the CDR3 is TGCAGTGCTAGGCATAGCGGGAGCTCCTACGAGCAGTACTTC. This sequence encodes CSARHSGSSYEQYF. This chain joins TRBV20-1 and TRBJ2-7; 9 nucleotides agree with TRBD2. Trimming cost V 3 bases and J 0 bases; bases outside gene matches: 3. This CDR3 comprises 14 residues. Looked up from germline, CDR1 is DFQATT and CDR2 is SNEGSKA (reference sequence).

This clonotype was counted a few times. The chain joins TRBV21-1 to TRBJ1-4; the table's D gene call, TRBD1, was not cross checked with the DNA. TRBV21-1 is assigned pseudogene status. There are 12 residues in the CDR3. The CDR3 reads CASSKRTERWFF. CDR3 sequence (DNA): TGTGCCAGCAGCAAAAGGACAGAACGGTGGTTTTTT.

This sequence joins TRBV5-5 and TRBJ2-5, with 9 bases that match TRBD2. CDR1 and CDR2 from the germline V gene are SGHKS and YYEKEE (reference sequence). The J segment lost 1 base and the V segment lost 2 bases, leaving 6 bases of the junction unmatched. The CDR3 runs to 16 residues. CDR3 region: CASSFLSGGSQETQYF. CDR3 DNA: TGTGCCAGCAGCTTTTTGAGCGGGGGGTCCCAAGAGACCCAGTACTTC.

The J gene is TRBJ2-3, the V gene TRBV5-1, with no clear D. The CDR3 has 14 amino acids. V lost 0 bases to trimming and J lost 6 bases, with 11 bases between them. Germline-derived CDR1 and CDR2 are SGHRS and YFSETQ. This CDR3 reads CASSLVGNYDTQYF. The CDR3 bases are TGCGCCAGCAGCTTGGTGGGGAATTACGATACGCAGTATTTT.

The V call is TRBV6-5, the J call TRBJ2-7; 11 nucleotides match TRBD2. The CDR3 is 14 amino acids. Germline-derived CDR1 and CDR2 are MNHEY and SVGAGI. Trimming took 4 bases from V and 6 from J; bases not matched to a gene: 5. The DNA for the CDR3 is TGTGCCAGCAGTTTAGCGGGAGGGCCGGCCGAGCAGTACTTC. Translating gives CASSLAGGPAEQYF.

This clonotype showed up just a few times. This chain joins TRBV5-1 and TRBJ2-5; D may be TRBD2 (6 bases). The CDR3 has 14 residues. Trimming left V 2 bases short and J 1 base short, with 9 bases between. CDR1 and CDR2 from the germline V gene are SGHRS and YFSETQ. CDR3 region: CASSFVAVQETQYF. The CDR3, as DNA: TGCGCCAGCAGCTTCGTAGCGGTCCAAGAGACCCAGTACTTC.

V is TRBV10-3 and J is TRBJ1-1; D is undetermined. V lost 7 bases and J lost 1, with 10 bases in between. The CDR3 totals 13 residues. Germline V lookup: CDR1 ENHRY, CDR2 SYGVKD. CDR3 residues: CAITEGRNTEAFF. The CDR3 DNA is TGTGCCATCACGGAAGGGCGGAACACTGAAGCTTTCTTT.

The chain is built from TRBV19 and TRBJ1-1; 9 positions agree with TRBD1. The V gene end was trimmed by 7 bases and the J gene end by 4 bases; junction bases not matched to a gene: 7. Germline V CDR1 and CDR2: LNHDA, SQIVND (reference sequence). CDR3 length equals 14 residues. The CDR3 region has the DNA TGTGCCAGTAAGGAGGGGACAGGGTTCACTGAAGCTTTCTTT. This gives the protein CASKEGTGFTEAFF.

Only a few counts were recorded for this clonotype. This chain uses TRBV7-9 with TRBJ2-5; D gene uncertain. V was shortened by 4 bases and J by 1 base, with 16 bases between the two germline ends. Per germline, CDR1 SEHNR and CDR2 FQNEAQ (reference sequence). This CDR3 has 16 residues. This chain's CDR3 is CASSSSPGWSQETQYF. The CDR3 DNA is TGTGCCAGCAGCTCATCCCCCGGATGGAGCCAAGAGACCCAGTACTTC.

V usage is TRBV9 and J usage is TRBJ2-7, with D perhaps given as TRBD1 or TRBD2 (5 bases each). This CDR3 has 15 amino acids. Germline CDR1 SGDLS, CDR2 YYNGEE. V was clipped by 0 bases and J by 0 bases, with 10 bases between them. CDR3 amino acids: CASSVAPGASYEQYF. CDR3 sequence (DNA): TGTGCCAGCAGCGTAGCCCCCGGGGCCTCCTACGAGCAGTACTTC.

This clonotype was recorded a few times. The chain uses TRBV7-2 and TRBJ1-2; D gene uncertain. Germline CDR1 SGHTA, CDR2 FQGNSA. This CDR3 is built from 14 residues. Trimming removed 4 bases from V and 3 bases from J, with 12 bases in between. This CDR3 is CASSSDTGDYGYTF. The CDR3 bases are TGTGCCAGCAGCTCAGACACCGGGGACTATGGCTACACCTTC.

The chain couples TRBV20-1 to TRBJ2-7; perhaps TRBD2 as D (5 bases). Trimming stripped 6 bases from V and 0 bases from J, with 9 bases between. Germline-derived CDR1 and CDR2 are DFQATT and SNEGSKA (reference sequence). The CDR3 runs to 12 residues. CDR3 in DNA: TGCAGTGCCGTTAGCGACTCCTACGAGCAGTACTTC. Translation gives CSAVSDSYEQYF.

This clonotype was observed a few times. V usage is TRBV14 and J usage is TRBJ2-1; 9 bases are a match to TRBD2. Germline V CDR1 and CDR2: SGHDN, FVKESK. The J segment lost 6 bases and the V segment lost 1 base, leaving 7 bases of the junction unmatched. The CDR3 loop spans 16 amino acids. The CDR3 DNA sequence: TGTGCCAGCAGCCAAGTCTTAGCGGGAGAGGGCAATGAGCAGTTCTTC. It specifies CASSQVLAGEGNEQFF.

This clonotype appeared a few times. The chain joins TRBV12-3 or TRBV12-4 to TRBJ2-5, with a weak D call TRBD1 (6 bases). The CDR3 has 12 residues. Trimming took off 6 bases at V and 5 bases at J, with 10 bases between the two ends. The chain's CDR3 is CASRLQGETQYF. CDR3 nucleotide sequence: TGTGCCAGCAGATTACAGGGTGAGACCCAGTACTTC.

The chain combines TRBV30 with TRBJ2-7; TRBD1 might be the D (6 bases). V gave up 2 bases and J gave up 4 bases, with 12 bases separating them. Germline assignment: CDR1 GTSNPN and CDR2 SVGIG (reference sequence). The CDR3 has 13 amino acids. The CDR3: CAWSSQGSYEQYF. CDR3 DNA: TGTGCCTGGAGTTCCCAGGGGAGTTACGAGCAGTACTTC.

The chain joins TRBV6-2 or TRBV6-3 to TRBJ2-3, with D hard to call. Germline V gene lookup returns CDR1 MNHEY and CDR2 SVGEGT. Trimming stripped 8 bases from V and 6 bases from J, with 12 bases between. CDR3 length equals 12 residues. CDR3 region: CASGGNSDTQYF. CDR3 coding DNA: TGTGCCAGCGGTGGGAATTCGGATACGCAGTATTTT.

The chain has TRBV7-9 and TRBJ2-1; tentative D call: TRBD2 (6 bases). V shed 5 bases and J shed 8 bases, with 16 bases lying between them. The CDR3 has 14 residues. The germline CDR1 and CDR2 sequences are SEHNR and FQNEAQ (reference sequence). This CDR3 reads CASSPGGPVDEQFF. The DNA for the CDR3 is TGTGCCAGCAGCCCCGGAGGGCCGGTCGATGAGCAGTTCTTC.

This sequence joins TRBV28 and TRBJ2-5; TRBD1 matches 8 bases. Trimming took 5 bases from V and 5 from J; bases not matched to a gene: 10. The CDR3 has 15 residues. Per germline, CDR1 MDHEN and CDR2 SYDVKM. The CDR3 DNA sequence: TGTGCCAGCAGTATCCCCAGGGGGCGCGAGGAGACCCAGTACTTC. This sequence encodes CASSIPRGREETQYF.

The CDR3 spells CASSLLVPQLMYSTDTQYF. The CDR3 DNA reads TGCGCCAGCAGCTTGCTCGTACCCCAACTCATGTATAGCACAGATACGCAGTATTTT. The chain couples TRBV5-1 to TRBJ2-3; no definite D call. The CDR3 is 19 residues long. The germline V gene has CDR1 SGHRS and CDR2 YFSETQ. The ends were cut back, 1 base at V and 0 bases at J, with 21 bases in the middle.

The CDR3 DNA reads TGCGCCAGCGGCGCGGAGGTTGGGACTGAAGCTTTCTTT. This encodes CASGAEVGTEAFF. The chain recombines TRBV5-1 with TRBJ1-1; D is ambiguous. V shed 7 bases and J shed 5 bases, with 15 bases lying between them. The germline gives CDR1 SGHRS, CDR2 YFSETQ. This CDR3 spans 13 amino acids.

The chain links TRBV9 to TRBJ1-4, with a weak D call TRBD1 (6 bases). CDR3 length equals 15 residues. V was cut by 0 bases and J by 8 bases, with 14 bases left in between. Looked up from germline, CDR1 is SGDLS and CDR2 is YYNGEE. CDR3 DNA sequence: TGTGCCAGCAGCGTAGGGGGGGCTAAAGGAGAAAAACTGTTTTTT. Amino acids: CASSVGGAKGEKLFF.

CDR3 region: CASSPGQFFSGANVLTF. CDR3 sequence (DNA): TGTGCCAGCAGCCCCGGACAGTTTTTCTCTGGGGCCAACGTCCTGACTTTC. The V and J genes are TRBV27 and TRBJ2-6; TRBD1 might be the D (6 bases). Trimming took 6 bases from V and 0 from J, leaving 15 bases between them. The CDR3 sequence is 17 residues long. Germline V gene lookup returns CDR1 MNHEY and CDR2 SMNVEV (reference sequence).

The J gene is TRBJ2-3, the V gene TRBV10-3, with unresolved D. The CDR3 totals 11 residues. Trimming shortened V by 4 bases and J by 6 bases, and 5 bases separated the two germline ends. CDR1 is ENHRY, CDR2 SYGVKD, per germline. In DNA form, the CDR3 reads TGTGCCATCAGTGGGCGGGATACGCAGTATTTT. Protein sequence: CAISGRDTQYF.

This clonotype was seen a handful of times. This chain joins TRBV6-1 and TRBJ2-7; D tentatively reads TRBD1 or TRBD2 (6 bases each). Germline values: CDR1 MNHNS, CDR2 SASEGT. Trimming removed 10 bases from V and 3 bases from J, with 25 bases in between. This CDR3 region has 16 residues. Written as DNA, the CDR3 is TGTGCCACCGATGGGGGGCCGGGGTACCTGAACTACGAGCAGTACTTC. Residues: CATDGGPGYLNYEQYF.

The chain couples TRBV11-2 to TRBJ2-1; TRBD1 or TRBD2 may be the D gene (6 bases each). CDR1 SGHAT and CDR2 FQNNGV come from the germline V gene. The CDR3 is 17 residues long. Trimming removed 5 bases at V and 2 bases at J, with 19 bases between. The CDR3 DNA is TGTGCCAGCAGCCCCGAGCGGGCAGGGGACCCCTACAATGAGCAGTTCTTC. Its translation: CASSPERAGDPYNEQFF.

The chain carries TRBV7-2 and TRBJ2-3, with D possibly being TRBD2 (6 bases). CDR1 is SGHTA, CDR2 FQGNSA, per germline. This CDR3 region has 14 residues. Trimming cost V 5 bases and J 2 bases, with 11 bases left between them. CDR3 DNA: TGTGCCAGCAGCAGTAGCGGTTACACAGATACGCAGTATTTT. The encoded protein is CASSSSGYTDTQYF.

This clonotype was counted a few times. The chain is built from TRBV5-4 and TRBJ2-5, with D tentatively TRBD1 or TRBD2 (5 bases each). The J call may be mistaken, given a closer DNA end match to TRBJ2-7. Per the germline V gene, CDR1 is SGHNT and CDR2 is YYREEE (reference sequence). The CDR3 is 14 amino acids. This CDR3 is CASSLRDASYEQYF. The DNA of the CDR3 is TGTGCCAGCAGCTTGAGGGACGCCTCCTACGAGCAGTACTTC.

V is TRBV7-2 and J is TRBJ2-2, with D hard to call. In germline, CDR1 is SGHTA, CDR2 FQGNSA. Trimming took off 4 bases at V and 2 bases at J, with 11 bases between the two ends. CDR3 size: 15 residues. DNA for the CDR3: TGTGCCAGCAGCTCGCTCGGCGGAAACACCGGGGAGCTGTTTTTT. It encodes CASSSLGGNTGELFF. The whole variable domain, filled in from reference TRBV7-2 and TRBJ2-2, reads GAGVSQSPSNKVTEKGKDVELRCDPISGHTALYWYRQSLGQGLEFLIYFQGNSAPDKSGLPSDRFSAERTGGSVSTLTIQRTQQEDSAVYLCASSSLGGNTGELFFGEGSRLTVL.